These T cell receptor beta chains were read from a single sample in a study of response to subunit inactivated influenza vaccine. Via MiXCR, TCRdb re-called the RT-PCR reads, giving one row per CDR3 protein. The sample has about 580,000 distinct CDR3 sequences, approximately 14% seen once; the top ten hold 11%. The specimen was PBMCs from blood, collected 11 to 12 days after vaccination. The receptors here all came from a man in his fifties or sixties who received an inactivated influenza vaccine. The CDR3 runs from the conserved cysteine through the conserved F or W. D genes are given only for firm matches. Some rows mark clone size as missing; the rest say once, few, many or name a class of expanded clone.

TRBJ2-7	TRBV6-1	NA	TRBD1	TGTGCCAGCAGAAACCAGGGGGCGAACGAGCAGTACTTC	CASRNQGANEQYF
TRBJ1-2	TRBV20-1	many	TRBD1	TGCAGTGCTAGCAGTCCGACAGGGACTAACTATGGCTACACCTTC	CSASSPTGTNYGYTF
TRBJ1-1	TRBV6-1	NA	NA	TGTGCCAGCAGTGAGACGGGACGGTCATGGAACACTGAAGCTTTCTTT	CASSETGRSWNTEAFF
TRBJ2-7	TRBV7-9	NA	NA	TGTGCCAGCAGCTTAGGCCCCCTCTCCTACGAGCAGTACTTC	CASSLGPLSYEQYF
TRBJ1-5	TRBV20-1	NA	NA	TGCAGTGCTACCCCCCCCACGGCGGGGGGGGGACGGCAGCCCCAGCATTTT	CSATPPTAGGGRQPQHF
TRBJ1-6	TRBV2	few	NA	TGTGCCAGCAGTGAAGCTCTTGGGACCCTGGCGAATTCACCCCTCCACTTT	CASSEALGTLANSPLHF
TRBJ2-3	TRBV12-3/TRBV12-4	once	NA	TGTGCCAGCAGTTTAGCGCGGAGTCCTAGCACAGATACGCAGTATTTT	CASSLARSPSTDTQYF
TRBJ1-5	TRBV7-8	few	NA	TGTGCCAGCAGCTCCGCTAGGGCAGCCAATCAGCCCCAGCATTTT	CASSSARAANQPQHF
TRBJ2-3	TRBV30	few	TRBD2	TGTGCCTGGAGTGCCATCCCTAGCGGGAGTGCAGATACGCAGTATTTT	CAWSAIPSGSADTQYF
TRBJ2-6	TRBV5-6	few	TRBD1	TGTGCCAGCAGCTTATACAAAGGACAGGGGGCCCTAACGGGGGCCAACGTCCTGACTTTC	CASSLYKGQGALTGANVLTF
TRBJ2-7	TRBV20-1	few	TRBD1	TGCAGTGTTCAGGGGGCGAAAGACGAGCAGTACTTC	CSVQGAKDEQYF
TRBJ2-2	TRBV15	few	NA	TGTGCCACCAGCTGGGCAGGTACCACCGGGGAGCTGTTTTTT	CATSWAGTTGELFF
TRBJ1-5	TRBV10-3	few	NA	TGTGCCATCAGTGAGGAAGTGGGGGTGAAGCCCCAGCATTTT	CAISEEVGVKPQHF
TRBJ2-1	TRBV20-1	few	NA	TGCAGTGCACGAGCGGGCCCATGGGAGCAGTTCTTC	CSARAGPWEQFF
TRBJ2-5	TRBV7-3	few	TRBD1	TGTGCCAGCAGCTTAAATTCCCCAGGGGGCTATGAGACCCAGTACTTC	CASSLNSPGGYETQYF
TRBJ1-1	TRBV10-3	few	NA	TGTGCCATCAGTGCTGATCTTGGACAGAGTCTGAACACTGAAGCTTTCTTT	CAISADLGQSLNTEAFF
TRBJ2-7	TRBV6-2/TRBV6-3	NA	TRBD2	TGTGCCAGCCGGAGCTACGCGGGGGACCCGTACTTC	CASRSYAGDPYF
TRBJ2-1	TRBV6-5	NA	NA	TGTGCCAGCAGTTACTCACGGGAGTACAATGAGCAGTTCTTC	CASSYSREYNEQFF
TRBJ1-2	TRBV12-3/TRBV12-4	NA	NA	TGTGCCAGCAGTTTCCAGGATGGCTACACCTTC	CASSFQDGYTF
TRBJ2-5	TRBV2	NA	TRBD2	TGTGCCAGCAGTCCGAGGGGACTAGCGGACCGTGGGACCCAGTACTTC	CASSPRGLADRGTQYF
TRBJ2-1	TRBV5-1	few	NA	TGCGCCAGCAGCTTGGGGACAAACCTCTACAATGAGCAGTTCTTC	CASSLGTNLYNEQFF
TRBJ2-3	TRBV28	many	TRBD2	TGTGCCAGCAGTTTTGGGACTAGCGGGGAAACAGATACGCAGTATTTT	CASSFGTSGETDTQYF
TRBJ1-4	TRBV5-6	few	TRBD1	TGTGCCAGCAGCCTGGACAGGGCCGTTCGGGAAAAACTGTTTTTT	CASSLDRAVREKLFF
TRBJ2-3	TRBV20-1	once	TRBD2	TGCAGTGCTAGAAATCGCCCGGGCGGGGGGCACACAGATACGCAGTATTTT	CSARNRPGGGHTDTQYF
TRBJ1-1	TRBV5-1	few	NA	TGCGCCAGCAGCTTCAATTTGAACACTGAAGCTTTCTTT	CASSFNLNTEAFF
TRBJ1-6	TRBV7-2	many	NA	TGTGCCAGCAGCTTAGTAGGGATGGGCTCTGTGGCTTCACCCCTCCACTTT	CASSLVGMGSVASPLHF
TRBJ2-5	TRBV7-9	NA	NA	TGTGCCAGCAGCAGAGGGGAAGGTGCCCAGTACTTC	CASSRGEGAQYF
TRBJ2-7	TRBV28	few	TRBD1	TGTGCCAGCAGTTCCTTGACAGGGTCTGTGGACGAGCAGTACTTC	CASSSLTGSVDEQYF
TRBJ2-5	TRBV5-1	many	NA	TGCGCCAGCAGCCGCAGAGAGACCCAGTACTTC	CASSRRETQYF
TRBJ2-3	TRBV10-2	NA	TRBD2	TGCGCCAGCGGGTTAGCGGGAGCCGGGCGGGGGGCGCAGTATTTT	CASGLAGAGRGAQYF
TRBJ2-1	TRBV5-1	NA	NA	TGCGCCAGCAGCTCGCCATATCGGACCAATGAGCAGTTCTTC	CASSSPYRTNEQFF
TRBJ2-7	TRBV5-4	few	TRBD1	TGTGCCAGCCAGGGGCAACAGGGGCCCCACGAGCAGTACTTC	CASQGQQGPHEQYF
TRBJ1-4	TRBV7-9	NA	TRBD1	TGTGCCAGCAGCTCAACGGCCAACCAGGGGGTCGATGAAAAACTGTTTTTT	CASSSTANQGVDEKLFF
TRBJ1-4	TRBV7-2	few	NA	TGTGCCAGCAGCTTATCAGGGATCGTTAATGAAAAACTGTTTTTT	CASSLSGIVNEKLFF
TRBJ2-3	TRBV3-1	NA	NA	TGTGCCAGCAGCTGGGTGACCGGAGATACGCAGTATTTT	CASSWVTGDTQYF
TRBJ2-1	TRBV7-8	few	TRBD2	TGTGCCAGCAGGAAGACTAGCGGGAGGGCCGGAGATGAGCAGTTCTTC	CASRKTSGRAGDEQFF
TRBJ2-1	TRBV6-2/TRBV6-3	many	NA	TGTGCCAGCAGTTCCCCGGGGGGCCATGAGCAGTTCTTC	CASSSPGGHEQFF
TRBJ2-1	TRBV29-1	NA	TRBD1	TGCAGCGTTGAGAGGACAGGGAACCACGATGAGCAGTTCTTC	CSVERTGNHDEQFF
TRBJ1-1	TRBV3-1	NA	NA	TGTGCCAGCAGCCCCGACGGGGCGGGGGCTTTCTTT	CASSPDGAGAFF
TRBJ1-5	TRBV10-3	NA	NA	TGTGCCATCAGTGTCGTAGGCAATCAGCCCCAGCATTTT	CAISVVGNQPQHF
TRBJ2-7	TRBV29-1	few	TRBD2	TGCAGCGCGGCGAGCGGGAGTTTCCCCTACGAGCAGTACTTC	CSAASGSFPYEQYF
TRBJ2-1	TRBV25-1	few	NA	TGTGCCACCTCCGAGGGGGCCTACAATGAGCAGTTCTTC	CATSEGAYNEQFF
TRBJ2-1	TRBV14	many	NA	TGTGCCAGCAGCCAAGATACGGCGGGTAAGCAGTTCTTC	CASSQDTAGKQFF
TRBJ2-3	TRBV15	NA	TRBD2	TGTGCCACCAGCAGGCCTCGGCGGGAGTGGGGGGATACGCAGTATTTT	CATSRPRREWGDTQYF